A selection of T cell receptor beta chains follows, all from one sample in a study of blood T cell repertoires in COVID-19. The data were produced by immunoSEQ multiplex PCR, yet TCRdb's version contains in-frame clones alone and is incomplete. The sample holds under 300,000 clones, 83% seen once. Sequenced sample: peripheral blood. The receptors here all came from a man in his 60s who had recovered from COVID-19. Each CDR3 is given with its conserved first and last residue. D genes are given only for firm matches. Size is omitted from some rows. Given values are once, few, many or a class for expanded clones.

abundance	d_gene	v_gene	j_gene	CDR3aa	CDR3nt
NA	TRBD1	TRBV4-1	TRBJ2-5	CASSQGGTGIQETQYF	TGCGCCAGCAGCCAAGGTGGGACAGGAATCCAAGAGACCCAGTACTTC
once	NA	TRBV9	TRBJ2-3	CASSVGLPSTDTQYF	TGTGCCAGCAGCGTAGGACTACCTAGCACAGATACGCAGTATTTT
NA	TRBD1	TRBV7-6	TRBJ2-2	CASSSTEGQAAPGELFF	TGTGCCAGCAGCTCCACCGAGGGACAGGCCGCCCCCGGGGAGCTGTTTTTT
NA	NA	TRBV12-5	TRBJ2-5	CASGPGNGGQETQYF	TGTGCTAGTGGCCCCGGAAACGGGGGCCAAGAGACCCAGTACTTC
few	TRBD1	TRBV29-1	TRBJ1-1	CSVLPTGLTEAFF	TGCAGCGTCTTACCGACAGGGCTCACTGAAGCTTTCTTT
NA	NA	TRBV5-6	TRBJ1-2	CASTSAGQQTYGYTF	TGTGCCAGCACCAGCGCCGGACAGCAAACGTATGGCTACACCTTC
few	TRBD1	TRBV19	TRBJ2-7	CASSIVGQGGNEQYF	TGTGCCAGTAGTATAGTCGGACAGGGGGGTAACGAGCAGTACTTC
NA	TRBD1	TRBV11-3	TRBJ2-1	CASSFDRDSYNEQFF	TGTGCCAGCAGCTTCGACAGGGACTCCTACAATGAGCAGTTCTTC
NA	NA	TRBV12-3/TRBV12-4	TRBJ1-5	CASSFRNQPQHF	TGTGCCAGCAGTTTCAGAAATCAGCCCCAGCATTTT
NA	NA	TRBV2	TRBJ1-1	CASSVMNTEAFF	TGTGCCAGCAGTGTAATGAACACTGAAGCTTTCTTT
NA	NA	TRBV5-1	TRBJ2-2	CASTRLSGNTGELFF	TGCGCCAGCACCCGACTCAGCGGAAACACCGGGGAGCTGTTTTTT
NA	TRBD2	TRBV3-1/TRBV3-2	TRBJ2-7	CASSPAHGTSGGYEQYF	TGTGCCAGCAGCCCCGCACATGGGACTAGCGGGGGGTACGAGCAGTACTTC
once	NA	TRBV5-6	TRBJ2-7	CASSSEGYEQYF	TGTGCCAGCAGCTCGGAGGGGTACGAGCAGTACTTC
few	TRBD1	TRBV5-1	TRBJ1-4	CASSSQGGEKLFF	TGCGCCAGCAGCTCCCAGGGGGGCGAAAAACTGTTTTTT
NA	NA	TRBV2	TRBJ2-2	CASSDWGPGELFF	TGTGCCAGCAGTGACTGGGGGCCCGGGGAGCTGTTTTTT
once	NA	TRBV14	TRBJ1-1	CASSPWSWNTEAFF	TGTGCCAGCAGCCCCTGGAGCTGGAACACTGAAGCTTTCTTT
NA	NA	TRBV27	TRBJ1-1	CASSLLGSTEAFF	TGTGCCAGCAGTTTACTGGGGAGTACTGAAGCTTTCTTT
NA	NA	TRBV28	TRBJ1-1	CASSFPSPGKNTEAFF	TGTGCCAGCAGTTTTCCGTCGCCAGGGAAGAACACTGAAGCTTTCTTT
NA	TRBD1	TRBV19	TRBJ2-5	CASSITGALQETQYF	TGTGCCAGTAGTATTACAGGGGCACTCCAAGAGACCCAGTACTTC
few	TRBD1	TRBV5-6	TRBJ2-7	CASSSGTGALEQYF	TGTGCCAGCAGCTCCGGGACAGGGGCCCTCGAGCAGTACTTC
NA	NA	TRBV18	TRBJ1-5	CASSPPTQTGNQPQHF	TGTGCCAGCTCACCACCTACGCAGACAGGCAATCAGCCCCAGCATTTT
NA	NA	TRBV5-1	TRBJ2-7	CASSLRQGWYEQYF	TGCGCCAGCAGCTTGAGGCAGGGGTGGTACGAGCAGTACTTC
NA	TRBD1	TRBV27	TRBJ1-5	CASRVQGARNQPQHF	TGTGCCAGCAGAGTACAGGGGGCGCGGAATCAGCCCCAGCATTTT
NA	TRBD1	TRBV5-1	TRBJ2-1	CASRQGLTRDEQFF	TGCGCCAGCAGACAGGGGCTGACGAGGGATGAGCAGTTCTTC
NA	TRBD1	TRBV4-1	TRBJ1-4	CASSQWGTENEKLFF	TGCGCCAGCAGCCAGTGGGGGACAGAAAATGAAAAACTGTTTTTT
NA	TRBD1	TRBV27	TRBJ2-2	CASSLLGQGTNTGELFF	TGTGCCAGCAGTTTACTCGGACAGGGTACGAACACCGGGGAGCTGTTTTTT
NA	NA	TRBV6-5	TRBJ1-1	CASSYSRHLNTEAFF	TGTGCCAGCAGTTACTCCAGACACTTGAACACTGAAGCTTTCTTT
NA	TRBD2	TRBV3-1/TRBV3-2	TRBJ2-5	CASSQVASGPQETQYF	TGTGCCAGCAGCCAAGTGGCTAGCGGGCCCCAAGAGACCCAGTACTTC
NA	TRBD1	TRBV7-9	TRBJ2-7	CASSSTIRDRGRDEQYF	TGTGCCAGCAGCTCAACAATACGGGACAGGGGCCGCGACGAGCAGTACTTC
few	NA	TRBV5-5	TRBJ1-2	CASSLSRGLGGYTF	TGTGCCAGCAGCTTGTCCAGGGGCCTGGGTGGCTACACCTTC
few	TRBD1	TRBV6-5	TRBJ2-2	CASPTGPNTGELFF	TGTGCCAGCCCGACAGGGCCAAACACCGGGGAGCTGTTTTTT
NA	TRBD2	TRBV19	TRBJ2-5	CASSMTLADTQYF	TGTGCCAGTAGTATGACGCTAGCGGATACCCAGTACTTC
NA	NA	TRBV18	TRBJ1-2	CASSPSPGDYGYTF	TGTGCCAGCTCACCGTCCCCGGGGGACTATGGCTACACCTTC